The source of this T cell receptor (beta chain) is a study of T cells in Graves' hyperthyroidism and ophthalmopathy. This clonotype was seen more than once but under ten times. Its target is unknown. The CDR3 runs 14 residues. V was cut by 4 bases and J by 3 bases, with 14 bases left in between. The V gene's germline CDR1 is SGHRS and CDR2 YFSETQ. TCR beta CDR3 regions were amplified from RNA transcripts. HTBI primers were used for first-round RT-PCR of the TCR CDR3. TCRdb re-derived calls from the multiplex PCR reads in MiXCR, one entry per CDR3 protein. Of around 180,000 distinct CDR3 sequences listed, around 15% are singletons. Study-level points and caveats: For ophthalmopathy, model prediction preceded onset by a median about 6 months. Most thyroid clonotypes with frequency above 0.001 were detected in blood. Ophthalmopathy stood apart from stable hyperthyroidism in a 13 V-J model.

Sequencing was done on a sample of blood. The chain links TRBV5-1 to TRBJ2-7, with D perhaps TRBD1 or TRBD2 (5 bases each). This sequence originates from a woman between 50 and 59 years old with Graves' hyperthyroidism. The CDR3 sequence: CASSRPGTGYEQYF. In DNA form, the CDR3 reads TGCGCCAGCAGCAGACCCGGGACGGGCTACGAGCAGTACTTC.